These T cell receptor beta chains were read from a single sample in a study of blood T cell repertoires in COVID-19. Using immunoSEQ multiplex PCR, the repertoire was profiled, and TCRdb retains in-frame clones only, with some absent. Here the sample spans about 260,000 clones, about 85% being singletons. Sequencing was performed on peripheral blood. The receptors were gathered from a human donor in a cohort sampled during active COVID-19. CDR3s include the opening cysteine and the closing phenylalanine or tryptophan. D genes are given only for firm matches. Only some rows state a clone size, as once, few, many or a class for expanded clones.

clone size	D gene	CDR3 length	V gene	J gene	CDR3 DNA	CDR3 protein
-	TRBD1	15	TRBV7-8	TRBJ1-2	TGTGCCAGCAGCACCGGGCGCGGGACAGCATATGGCTACACCTTC	CASSTGRGTAYGYTF
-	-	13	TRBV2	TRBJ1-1	TGTGCCAGCAGTAAACAGGGAAACACTGAAGCTTTCTTT	CASSKQGNTEAFF
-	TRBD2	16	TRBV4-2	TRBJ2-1	TGTGCCAGCAGCCGGCGGGGGGGACCCTCCTACAATGAGCAGTTCTTC	CASSRRGGPSYNEQFF
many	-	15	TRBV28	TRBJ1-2	TGTGCCAGCAGTTCAAGCCTCTCCTCTAGCTATGGCTACACCTTC	CASSSSLSSSYGYTF
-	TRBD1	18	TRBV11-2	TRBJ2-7	TGTGCCAGCAGCTCGGGACAGCGCAATCGCCCTTTGACCTACGAGCAGTACTTC	CASSSGQRNRPLTYEQYF
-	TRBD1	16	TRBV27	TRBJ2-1	TGTGCCAGCAACCCACATGGGACAGGAAAGCAAATGAAGCAGTTCTTC	CASNPHGTGKQMKQFF
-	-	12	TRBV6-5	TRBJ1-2	TGTGCCAGCAGGCTCAGGGATACAGGCTACACCTTC	CASRLRDTGYTF
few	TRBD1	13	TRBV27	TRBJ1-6	TGTGCCAGCAGGCCCGACAGGGTCTCACCCCTCCACTTT	CASRPDRVSPLHF
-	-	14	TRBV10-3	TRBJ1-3	TGTGCCTCTCGAGGGGGAAGCTCTGGAAACACCATATATTTT	CASRGGSSGNTIYF
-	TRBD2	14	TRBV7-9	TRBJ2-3	TGTGCCAGCTCACGGGAGGGCCTGGCAGATACGCAGTATTTT	CASSREGLADTQYF
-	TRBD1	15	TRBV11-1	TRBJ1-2	TGTGCCAGCAGCTCCGACAGGGGCGTAGGCTATGGCTACACCTTC	CASSSDRGVGYGYTF
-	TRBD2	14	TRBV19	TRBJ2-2	TGTGCCAGTCGACTAGCGGAAAACACCGGGGAGCTGTTTTTT	CASRLAENTGELFF
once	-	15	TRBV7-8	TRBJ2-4	TGTGCCAGCAGCTTCTCGGGAGCGGCCAAAAACATTCAGTACTTC	CASSFSGAAKNIQYF
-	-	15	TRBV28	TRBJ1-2	TGTGCCAGCAGAAGATCGTTACAGGGTATCTATGGCTACACCTTC	CASRRSLQGIYGYTF
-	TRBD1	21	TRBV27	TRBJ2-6	TGTGCCAGCAGTTTATCCCCCCCCCGTGGGACAGGTTACTCTGGGGCCAACGTCCTGACTTTC	CASSLSPPRGTGYSGANVLTF
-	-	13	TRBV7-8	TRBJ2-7	TGTGCCAGCAGCTGGCCCGGAGCCTACGAGCAGTACTTC	CASSWPGAYEQYF
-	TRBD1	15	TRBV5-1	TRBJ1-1	TGCGCCAGCACCGACAGGGCATCTCCGAACACTGAAGCTTTCTTT	CASTDRASPNTEAFF
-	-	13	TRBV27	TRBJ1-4	TGTGCCAGCAGTTTAGGACAGCAAGAAAAACTGTTTTTT	CASSLGQQEKLFF
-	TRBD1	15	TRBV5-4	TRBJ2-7	TGTGCCAGCACCCATCCGGGACAGAGTCCCTACGAGCAGTACTTC	CASTHPGQSPYEQYF
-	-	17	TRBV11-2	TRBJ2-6	TGTGCCAGCAGCTTTGGAGGGTCTGGCTCTGGGGCCAACGTCCTGACTTTC	CASSFGGSGSGANVLTF
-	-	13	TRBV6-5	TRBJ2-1	TGTGCCAGCAGCTTGGAGGGCCGGGGTGAGCAGTTCTTC	CASSLEGRGEQFF
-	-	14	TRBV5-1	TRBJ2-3	TGCGCCAGCAGCGCAGACATAAGCACAGATACGCAGTATTTT	CASSADISTDTQYF
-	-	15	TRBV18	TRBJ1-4	TGTGCCAGCTCACATCCAGACTCAACTAATGAAAAACTGTTTTTT	CASSHPDSTNEKLFF
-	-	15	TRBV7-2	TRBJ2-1	TGTGCCAGCAGTCTATCCCGCGGGAATTACAATGAGCAGTTCTTC	CASSLSRGNYNEQFF
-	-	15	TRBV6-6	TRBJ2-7	TGTGCCAGCAGTTACTACGGGAGCGGATCCTACGAGCAGTACTTC	CASSYYGSGSYEQYF
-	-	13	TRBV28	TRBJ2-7	TGTGCCAGCGGTGGTGACCGGGTACACGAGCAGTACTTC	CASGGDRVHEQYF
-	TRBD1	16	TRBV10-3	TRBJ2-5	TGTGCCATCAGTGAACCCAAAGGGACAGGGCAAGAGACCCAGTACTTC	CAISEPKGTGQETQYF
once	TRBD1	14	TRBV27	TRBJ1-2	TGTGCCAGCAGTTTTACAGGGGACAACTATGGCTACACCTTC	CASSFTGDNYGYTF
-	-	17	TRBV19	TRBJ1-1	TGTGCCAGTAGCAGAGGAGGCGGGGGCAATTCGGACACTGAAGCTTTCTTT	CASSRGGGGNSDTEAFF
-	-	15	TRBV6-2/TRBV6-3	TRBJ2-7	TGTGCCAGCAGTCCCCCAGGGCAGGGATCCTACGAGCAGTACTTC	CASSPPGQGSYEQYF
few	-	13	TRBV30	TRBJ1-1	TGTGCCTGGAGCCCCCAGGGATTTTCTGAAGCTTTCTTT	CAWSPQGFSEAFF
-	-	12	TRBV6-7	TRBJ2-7	TGTGCCAGCCCGGGGACTCCCTACGAGCAGTACTTC	CASPGTPYEQYF
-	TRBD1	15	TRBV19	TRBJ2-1	TGTGCCAGTAGTATCCCCTCCGGACAGGGGATTGAGCAGTTCTTC	CASSIPSGQGIEQFF
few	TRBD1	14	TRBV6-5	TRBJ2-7	TGTGCCAGCAGTTACAGGGGGCCAGCCTACGAGCAGTACTTC	CASSYRGPAYEQYF
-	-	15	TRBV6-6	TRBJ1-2	TGTGCCAGCAGTAGTCAGGGCAGAGGTGACTATGGCTACACCTTC	CASSSQGRGDYGYTF
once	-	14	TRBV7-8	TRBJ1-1	TGTGCCAGCAGCTTAGTGGGCTTCAACACTGAAGCTTTCTTT	CASSLVGFNTEAFF
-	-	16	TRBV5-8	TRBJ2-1	TGTGCCAGCAGCCTCTTGGCGCCTAGCACCAAATCTGAGCAGTTCTTC	CASSLLAPSTKSEQFF
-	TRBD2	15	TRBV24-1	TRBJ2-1	TGTGCCACCAGTGACCGAAGCGGGAGGCGCGATGAGCAGTTCTTC	CATSDRSGRRDEQFF
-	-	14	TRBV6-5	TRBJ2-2	TGTGCCAGCAGTTTGGACAGATACACCGGGGAGCTGTTTTTT	CASSLDRYTGELFF
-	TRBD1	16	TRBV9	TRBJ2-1	TGTGCCAGCAGCGTAGAGGGGGCGGGCGGGCGTAATGAGCAGTTCTTC	CASSVEGAGGRNEQFF
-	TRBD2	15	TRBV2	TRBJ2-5	TGTGCCAGCAGTGAAGGGGGACTAGTGCGGGAGACCCAGTACTTC	CASSEGGLVRETQYF
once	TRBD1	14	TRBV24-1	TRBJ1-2	TGTGCCACCAGTGAATCGGACAGGTATTATGGCTACACCTTC	CATSESDRYYGYTF
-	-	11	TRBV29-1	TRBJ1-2	TGCAGCGCCGAGAGGGATGTCGGCTACACCTTC	CSAERDVGYTF
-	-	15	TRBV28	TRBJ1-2	TGTGCCAGCAGTTTCCATCAGGGGTCTAACTATGGCTACACCTTC	CASSFHQGSNYGYTF
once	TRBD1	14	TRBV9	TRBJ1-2	TGTGCCAGCAAGGGACAGACTACCTCTTATGGCTACACCTTC	CASKGQTTSYGYTF
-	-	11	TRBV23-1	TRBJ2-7	TGCGCCAGTACTAACAGGTACGAGCAGTACTTC	CASTNRYEQYF
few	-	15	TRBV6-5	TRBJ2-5	TGTGCCAGCAGTCGCAAGGGGTATGATGGAGAGACCCAGTACTTC	CASSRKGYDGETQYF
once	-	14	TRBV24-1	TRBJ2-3	TGTGCCACCAGTACTAGCATGGGCACAGATACGCAGTATTTT	CATSTSMGTDTQYF
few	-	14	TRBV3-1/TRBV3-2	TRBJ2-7	TGTGCCAGCAGCCAAGGTGGGGAGTCCTACGAGCAGTACTTC	CASSQGGESYEQYF
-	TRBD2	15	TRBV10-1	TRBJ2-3	TGCGCCAGCAGCCAAAGCGGGAGGGCATCCGATACGCAGTATTTT	CASSQSGRASDTQYF
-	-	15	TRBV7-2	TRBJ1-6	TGTGCCAGCAAAGGGGAGGGGTCGTGGAATTCACCCCTCCACTTT	CASKGEGSWNSPLHF
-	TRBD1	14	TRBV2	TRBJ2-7	TGTGCCAGCAGAAGGGGACAGGGTTTCCACGAGCAGTACTTC	CASRRGQGFHEQYF
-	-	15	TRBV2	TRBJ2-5	TGTGCCAGCAGTGATATTGGCGGGTACCAAGAGACCCAGTACTTC	CASSDIGGYQETQYF
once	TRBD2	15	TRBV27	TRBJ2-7	TGTGCCAGCAGAGCTCTAGCGGGAGGGTCCTACGAGCAGTACTTC	CASRALAGGSYEQYF
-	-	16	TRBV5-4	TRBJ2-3	TGTGCCAGCAGCTTGAGAGGGAGTAGGGCTACAGATACGCAGTATTTT	CASSLRGSRATDTQYF
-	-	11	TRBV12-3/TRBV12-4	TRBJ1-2	TGTGCCAGCAGTTTACAGGGGAGCTACACCTTC	CASSLQGSYTF
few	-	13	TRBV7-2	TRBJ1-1	TGTGCCAGCAGCACCTACAGGGCCACTGAAGCTTTCTTT	CASSTYRATEAFF
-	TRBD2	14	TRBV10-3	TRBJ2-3	TGTGCCATCAGTACATCTAGCGGGAGGGATACGCAGTATTTT	CAISTSSGRDTQYF
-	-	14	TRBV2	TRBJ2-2	TGTGCCAGCAGTGTAGGTGGGGCGGCCGGGGAGCTGTTTTTT	CASSVGGAAGELFF